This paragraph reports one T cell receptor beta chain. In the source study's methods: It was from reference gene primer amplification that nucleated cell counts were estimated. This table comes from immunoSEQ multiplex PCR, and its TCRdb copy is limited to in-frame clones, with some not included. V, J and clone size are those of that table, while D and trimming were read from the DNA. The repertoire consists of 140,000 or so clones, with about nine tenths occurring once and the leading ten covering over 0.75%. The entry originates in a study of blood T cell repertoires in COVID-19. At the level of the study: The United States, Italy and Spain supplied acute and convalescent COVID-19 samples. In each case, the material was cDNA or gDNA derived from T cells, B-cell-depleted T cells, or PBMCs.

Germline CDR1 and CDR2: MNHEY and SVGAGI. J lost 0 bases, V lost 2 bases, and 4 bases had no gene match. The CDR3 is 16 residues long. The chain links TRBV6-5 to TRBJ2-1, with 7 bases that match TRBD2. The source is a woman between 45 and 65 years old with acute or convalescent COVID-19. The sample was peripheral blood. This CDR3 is CASSYMGGSSYNEQFF. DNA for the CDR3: TGTGCCAGCAGTTACATGGGGGGGAGCTCCTACAATGAGCAGTTCTTC.